This TCR beta chain was recovered during a study of shared clonotypes between healthy human individuals. Sequencing was performed with immunoSEQ multiplex PCR; in TCRdb, only in-frame clones are kept and a portion is missing. The repertoire holds 950,000 to 1,100,000 clones, 65% to 80% seen once, with approximately 1.5% in the top ten. V was shortened by 1 base and J by 5 bases, with 20 bases between the two germline ends. The CDR3 contains 18 residues. Germline-derived CDR1 and CDR2 are MNHNS and SASEGT. This clonotype was sampled from a man in his late teens or twenties in good health. The material sequenced was memory CD4+ T cells sorted from blood. The subset here: CD45RA-negative fraction. The chain links TRBV6-1 to TRBJ2-2; tentatively, D is TRBD2 (7 bases). In DNA, the CDR3 is TGTGCCAGCAGTGAAGACCCGGTTAGGCGGGGGCCAACCGGGGAGCTGTTTTTT. Translated, it gives CASSEDPVRRGPTGELFF.